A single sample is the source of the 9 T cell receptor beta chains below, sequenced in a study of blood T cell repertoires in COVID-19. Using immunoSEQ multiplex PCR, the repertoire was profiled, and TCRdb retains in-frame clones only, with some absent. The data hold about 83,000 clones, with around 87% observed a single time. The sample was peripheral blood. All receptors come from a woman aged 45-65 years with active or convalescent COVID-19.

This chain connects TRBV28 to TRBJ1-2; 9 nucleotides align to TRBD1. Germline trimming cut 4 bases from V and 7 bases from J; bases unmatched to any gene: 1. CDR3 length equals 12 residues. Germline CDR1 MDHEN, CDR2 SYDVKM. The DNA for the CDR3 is TGTGCCAGCAGTTCGGACAGGGGTGGCTACACCTTC. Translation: CASSSDRGGYTF.

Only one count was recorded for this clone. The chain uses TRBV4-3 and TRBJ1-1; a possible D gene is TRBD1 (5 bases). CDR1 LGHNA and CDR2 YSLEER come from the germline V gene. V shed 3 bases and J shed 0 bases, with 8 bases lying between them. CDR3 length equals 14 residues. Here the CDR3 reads CASSHDSMNTEAFF. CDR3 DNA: TGCGCCAGCAGCCATGACAGCATGAACACTGAAGCTTTCTTT.

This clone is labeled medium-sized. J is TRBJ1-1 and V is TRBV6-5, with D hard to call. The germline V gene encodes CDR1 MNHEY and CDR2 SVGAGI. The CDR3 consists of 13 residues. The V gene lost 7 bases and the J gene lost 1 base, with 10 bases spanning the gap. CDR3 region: CASITPGNTEAFF. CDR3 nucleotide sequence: TGTGCCAGCATAACCCCAGGGAACACTGAAGCTTTCTTT.

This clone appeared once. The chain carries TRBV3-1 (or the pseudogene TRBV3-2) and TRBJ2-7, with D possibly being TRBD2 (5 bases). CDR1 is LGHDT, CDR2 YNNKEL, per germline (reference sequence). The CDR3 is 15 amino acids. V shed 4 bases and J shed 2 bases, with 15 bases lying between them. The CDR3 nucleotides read TGTGCCAGCAGCCCCCGTAACCGGGGAACCTACGAGCAGTACTTC. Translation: CASSPRNRGTYEQYF.

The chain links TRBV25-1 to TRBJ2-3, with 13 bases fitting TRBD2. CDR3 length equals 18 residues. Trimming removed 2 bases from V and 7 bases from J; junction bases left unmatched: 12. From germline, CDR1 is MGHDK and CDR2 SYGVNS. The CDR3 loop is CASSEPGLAGLRGYTQYF. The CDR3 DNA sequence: TGTGCCAGCAGTGAACCGGGACTAGCGGGACTCCGAGGGTATACGCAGTATTTT.

CDR3 sequence: CASSLGGGSAGELFF. CDR3 nucleotides: TGTGCCAGCAGCTTGGGAGGGGGTTCGGCCGGGGAGCTGTTTTTT. The chain carries TRBV7-3 and TRBJ2-2, with a tentative D call TRBD2 (7 bases). CDR1 and CDR2 (germline): SGHTA, FQGTGA. Trimming cost V 3 bases and J 6 bases, with 14 bases left between them. The CDR3 consists of 15 residues.

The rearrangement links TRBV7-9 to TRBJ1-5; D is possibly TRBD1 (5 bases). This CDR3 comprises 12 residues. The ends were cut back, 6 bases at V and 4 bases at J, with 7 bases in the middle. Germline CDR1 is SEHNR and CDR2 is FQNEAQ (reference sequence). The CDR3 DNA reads TGTGCCAGCAGTGACAGTAATCAGCCCCAGCATTTT. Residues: CASSDSNQPQHF. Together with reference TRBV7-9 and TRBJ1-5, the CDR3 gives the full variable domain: DTGVSQNPRHKITKRGQNVTFRCDPISEHNRLYWYRQTLGQGPEFLTYFQNEAQLEKSRLLSDRFSAERPKGSFSTLEIQRTEQGDSAMYLCASSDSNQPQHFGDGTRLSIL.

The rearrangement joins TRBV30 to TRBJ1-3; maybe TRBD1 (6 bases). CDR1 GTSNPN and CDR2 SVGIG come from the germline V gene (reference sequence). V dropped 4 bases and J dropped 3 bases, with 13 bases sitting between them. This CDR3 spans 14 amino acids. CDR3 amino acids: CAWTGQSLGNTIYF. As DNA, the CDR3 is TGTGCCTGGACTGGACAGTCCCTTGGAAACACCATATATTTT.

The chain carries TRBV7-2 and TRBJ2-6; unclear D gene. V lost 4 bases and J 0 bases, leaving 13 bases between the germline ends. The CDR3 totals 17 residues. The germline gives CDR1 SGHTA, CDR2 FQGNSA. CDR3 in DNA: TGTGCCAGCAGCTCCGTGGCAGGCCCCTCTGGGGCCAACGTCCTGACTTTC. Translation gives CASSSVAGPSGANVLTF.